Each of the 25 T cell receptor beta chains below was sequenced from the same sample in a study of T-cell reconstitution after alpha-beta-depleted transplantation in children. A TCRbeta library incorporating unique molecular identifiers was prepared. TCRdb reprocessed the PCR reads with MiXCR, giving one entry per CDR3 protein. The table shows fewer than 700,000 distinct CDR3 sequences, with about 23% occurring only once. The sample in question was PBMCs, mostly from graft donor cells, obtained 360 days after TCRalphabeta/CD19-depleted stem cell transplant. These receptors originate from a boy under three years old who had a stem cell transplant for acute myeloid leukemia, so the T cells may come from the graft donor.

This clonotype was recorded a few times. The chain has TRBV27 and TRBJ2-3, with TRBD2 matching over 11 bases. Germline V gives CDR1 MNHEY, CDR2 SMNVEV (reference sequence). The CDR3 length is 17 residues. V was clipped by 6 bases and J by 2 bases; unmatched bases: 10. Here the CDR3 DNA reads TGTGCCAGCAGCGGGGGGACTAGCGGCAAGTACACAGATACGCAGTATTTT. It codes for CASSGGTSGKYTDTQYF.

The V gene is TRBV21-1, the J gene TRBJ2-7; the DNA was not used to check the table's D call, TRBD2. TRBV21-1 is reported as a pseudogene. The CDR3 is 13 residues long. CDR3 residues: CASSCGRAEEQYF. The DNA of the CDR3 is TGTGCCAGCAGCTGCGGCAGGGCGGAGGAGCAGTACTTC.

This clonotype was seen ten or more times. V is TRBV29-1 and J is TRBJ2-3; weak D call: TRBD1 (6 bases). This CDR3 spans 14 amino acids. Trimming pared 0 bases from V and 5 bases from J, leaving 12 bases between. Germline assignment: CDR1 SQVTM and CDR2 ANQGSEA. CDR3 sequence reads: CSVEDGGGGDTQYF. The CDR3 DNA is TGCAGCGTTGAAGATGGGGGCGGAGGAGATACGCAGTATTTT.

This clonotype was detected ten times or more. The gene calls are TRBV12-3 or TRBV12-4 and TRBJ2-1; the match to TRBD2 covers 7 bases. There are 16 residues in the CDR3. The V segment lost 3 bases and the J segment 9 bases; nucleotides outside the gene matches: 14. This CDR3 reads CASSFPGTTNTGEQFF. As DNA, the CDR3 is TGTGCCAGCAGTTTTCCAGGGACTACGAATACCGGTGAGCAGTTCTTC.

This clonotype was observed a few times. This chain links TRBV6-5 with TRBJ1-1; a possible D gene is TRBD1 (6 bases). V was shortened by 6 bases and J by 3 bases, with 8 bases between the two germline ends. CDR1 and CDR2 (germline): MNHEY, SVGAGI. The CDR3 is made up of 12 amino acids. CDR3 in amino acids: CASRRQDTEAFF. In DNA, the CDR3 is TGTGCCAGCAGGCGACAGGACACTGAAGCTTTCTTT.

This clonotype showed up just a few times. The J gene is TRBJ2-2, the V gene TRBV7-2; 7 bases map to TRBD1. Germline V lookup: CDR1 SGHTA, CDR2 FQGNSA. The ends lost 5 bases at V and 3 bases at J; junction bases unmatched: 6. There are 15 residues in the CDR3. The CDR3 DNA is TGTGCCAGCAGCCAACAGGGGATGGACACCGGGGAGCTGTTTTTT. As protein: CASSQQGMDTGELFF.

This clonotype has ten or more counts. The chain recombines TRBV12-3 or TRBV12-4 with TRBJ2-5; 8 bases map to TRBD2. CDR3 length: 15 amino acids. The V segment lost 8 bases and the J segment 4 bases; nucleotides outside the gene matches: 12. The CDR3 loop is CASARGGARVETQYF. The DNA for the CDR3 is TGTGCCAGCGCCCGGGGGGGGGCGCGAGTAGAGACCCAGTACTTC.

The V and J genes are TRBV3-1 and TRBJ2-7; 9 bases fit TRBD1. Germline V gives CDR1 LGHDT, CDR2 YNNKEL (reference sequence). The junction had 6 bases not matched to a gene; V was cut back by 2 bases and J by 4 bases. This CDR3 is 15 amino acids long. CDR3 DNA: TGTGCCAGCAGCCAACCGGGACAGGGAAAATACGAGCAGTACTTC. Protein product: CASSQPGQGKYEQYF.

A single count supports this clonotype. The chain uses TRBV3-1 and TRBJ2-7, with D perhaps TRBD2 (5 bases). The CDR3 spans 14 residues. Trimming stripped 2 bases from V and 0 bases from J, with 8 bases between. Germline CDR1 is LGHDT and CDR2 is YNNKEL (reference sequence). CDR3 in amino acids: CASSQLDYSYEQYF. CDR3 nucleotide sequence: TGTGCCAGCAGCCAACTCGACTACTCCTACGAGCAGTACTTC.

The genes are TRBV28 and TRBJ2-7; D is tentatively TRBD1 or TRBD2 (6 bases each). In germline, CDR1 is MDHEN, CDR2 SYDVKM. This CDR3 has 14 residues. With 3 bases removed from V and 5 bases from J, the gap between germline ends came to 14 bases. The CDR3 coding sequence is TGTGCCAGCAGTTTGGGGGGCGCCTACGACGAGCAGTACTTC. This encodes CASSLGGAYDEQYF.

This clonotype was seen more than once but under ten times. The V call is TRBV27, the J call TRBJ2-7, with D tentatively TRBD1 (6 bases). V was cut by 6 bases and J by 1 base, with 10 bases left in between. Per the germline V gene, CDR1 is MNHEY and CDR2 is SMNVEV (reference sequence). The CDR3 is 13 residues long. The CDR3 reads CASSRGKSYEQYF. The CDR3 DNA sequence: TGTGCCAGCAGCAGGGGAAAGTCCTACGAGCAGTACTTC.

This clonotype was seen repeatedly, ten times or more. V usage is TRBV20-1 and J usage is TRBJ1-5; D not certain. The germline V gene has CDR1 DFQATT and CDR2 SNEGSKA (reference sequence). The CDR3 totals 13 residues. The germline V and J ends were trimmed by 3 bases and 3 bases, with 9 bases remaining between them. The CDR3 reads CSASKGSNQPQHF. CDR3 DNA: TGCAGTGCTAGTAAGGGATCCAATCAGCCCCAGCATTTT.

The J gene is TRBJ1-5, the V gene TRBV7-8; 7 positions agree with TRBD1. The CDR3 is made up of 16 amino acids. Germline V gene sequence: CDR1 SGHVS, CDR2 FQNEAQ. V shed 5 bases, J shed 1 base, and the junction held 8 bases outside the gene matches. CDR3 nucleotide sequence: TGTGCCAGCAGCCCAAACAGGGGTGGGAGCAATCAGCCCCAGCATTTT. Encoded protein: CASSPNRGGSNQPQHF.

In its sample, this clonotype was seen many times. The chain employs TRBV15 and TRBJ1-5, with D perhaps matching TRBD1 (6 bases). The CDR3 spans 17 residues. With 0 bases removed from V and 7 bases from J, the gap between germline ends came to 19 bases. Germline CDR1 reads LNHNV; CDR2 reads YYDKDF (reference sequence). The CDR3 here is CATSRDQPGASNQPQHF. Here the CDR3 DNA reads TGTGCCACCAGCAGAGATCAACCGGGGGCATCTAACCAGCCCCAGCATTTT.

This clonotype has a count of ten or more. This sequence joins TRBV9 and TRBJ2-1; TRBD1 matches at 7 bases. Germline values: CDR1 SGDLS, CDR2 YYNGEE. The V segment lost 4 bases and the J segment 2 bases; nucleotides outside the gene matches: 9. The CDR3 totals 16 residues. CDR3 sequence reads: CASSPHLDRAYNEQFF. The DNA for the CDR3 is TGTGCCAGCAGCCCTCATCTTGACAGGGCCTACAATGAGCAGTTCTTC. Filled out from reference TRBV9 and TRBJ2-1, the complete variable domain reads DSGVTQTPKHLITATGQRVTLRCSPRSGDLSVYWYQQSLDQGLQFLIQYYNGEERAKGNILERFSAQQFPDLHSELNLSSLELGDSALYFCASSPHLDRAYNEQFFGPGTRLTVL.

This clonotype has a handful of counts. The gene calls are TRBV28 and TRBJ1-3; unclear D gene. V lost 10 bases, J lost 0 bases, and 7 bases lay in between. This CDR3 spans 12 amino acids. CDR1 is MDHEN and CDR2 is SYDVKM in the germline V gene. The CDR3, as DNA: TGTGCCACCGTCGGCTCTGGAAACACCATATATTTT. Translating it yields CATVGSGNTIYF.

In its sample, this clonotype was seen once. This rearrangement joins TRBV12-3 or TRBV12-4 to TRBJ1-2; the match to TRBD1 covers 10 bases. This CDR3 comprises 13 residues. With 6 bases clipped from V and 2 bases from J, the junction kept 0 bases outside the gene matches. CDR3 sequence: CASRTGGNYGYTF. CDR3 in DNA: TGTGCCAGCAGGACAGGGGGCAACTATGGCTACACCTTC.

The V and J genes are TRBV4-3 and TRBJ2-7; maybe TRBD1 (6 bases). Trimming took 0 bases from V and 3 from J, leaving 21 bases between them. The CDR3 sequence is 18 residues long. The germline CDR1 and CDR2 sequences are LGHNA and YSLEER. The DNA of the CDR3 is TGCGCCAGCAGCCAAGATATACAGGGTGGCCCCCTGTTCTACGAGCAGTACTTC. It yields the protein CASSQDIQGGPLFYEQYF.

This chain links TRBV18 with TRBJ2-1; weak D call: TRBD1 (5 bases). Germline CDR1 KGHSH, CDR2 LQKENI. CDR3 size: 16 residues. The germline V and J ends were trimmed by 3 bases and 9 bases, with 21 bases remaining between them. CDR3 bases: TGTGCCAGCTCACCGATTACAAGGACAATCCGTATTGAGCAGTTCTTC. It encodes CASSPITRTIRIEQFF.

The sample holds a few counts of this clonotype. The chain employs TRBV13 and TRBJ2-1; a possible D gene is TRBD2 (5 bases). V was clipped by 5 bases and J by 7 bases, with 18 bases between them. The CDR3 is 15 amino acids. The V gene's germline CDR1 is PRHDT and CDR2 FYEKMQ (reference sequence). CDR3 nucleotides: TGTGCCAGCAGCCCAACTAGTGGTCCGCCTAATGAGCAGTTCTTC. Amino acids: CASSPTSGPPNEQFF.

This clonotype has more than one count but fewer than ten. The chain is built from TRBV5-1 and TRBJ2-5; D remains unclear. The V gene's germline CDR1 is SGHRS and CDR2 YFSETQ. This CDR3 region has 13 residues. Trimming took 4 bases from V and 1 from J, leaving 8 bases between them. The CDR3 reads CASSPLLQETQYF. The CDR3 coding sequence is TGCGCCAGCAGCCCCCTCCTCCAAGAGACCCAGTACTTC.

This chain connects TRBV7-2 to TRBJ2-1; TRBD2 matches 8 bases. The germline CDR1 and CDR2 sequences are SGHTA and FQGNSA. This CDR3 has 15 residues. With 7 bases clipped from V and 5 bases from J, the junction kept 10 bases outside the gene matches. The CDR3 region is CASTFPAGGDNEQFF. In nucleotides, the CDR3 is TGTGCCAGCACTTTCCCCGCGGGGGGTGACAATGAGCAGTTCTTC.

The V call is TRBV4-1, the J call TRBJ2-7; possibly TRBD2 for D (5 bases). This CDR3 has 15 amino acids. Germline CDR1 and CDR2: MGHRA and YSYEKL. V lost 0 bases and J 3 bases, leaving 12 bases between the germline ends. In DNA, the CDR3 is TGCGCCAGCAGCCAAGACTCACTAGGTCTCTACGAGCAGTACGTC. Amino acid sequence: CASSQDSLGLYEQYV.

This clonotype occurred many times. The CDR3 protein is CASSQEGLVASTDTQYF. The CDR3 DNA is TGCGCCAGCAGCCAAGAGGGGTTGGTGGCGAGCACAGATACGCAGTATTTT. The chain is built from TRBV4-3 and TRBJ2-3; unclear D gene. The CDR3 has 17 amino acids. V lost 0 bases to trimming and J lost 0 bases, with 13 bases between them. Per germline, CDR1 LGHNA and CDR2 YSLEER.

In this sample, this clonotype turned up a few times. The CDR3 sequence is CASSLRGGGRETQYF. CDR3 in DNA: TGTGCCAGCAGCCTCCGGGGGGGGGGCCGAGAGACCCAGTACTTC. This chain connects TRBV6-5 to TRBJ2-5; the match to TRBD2 covers 8 bases. Germline loops: CDR1 MNHEY, CDR2 SVGAGI. After removal of 6 bases from V and 4 bases from J, the junction contained 10 bases not matched to a gene. The CDR3 consists of 15 residues.